Below, one T cell receptor (beta chain) is given with its context. Original processing methods: Amplification with reference gene primers provided the estimates of nucleated cell counts. Clones were sequenced by immunoSEQ multiplex PCR, and TCRdb holds only the in-frame ones, with some missing. The DNA gave D and trimming, while V, J and clone size come from that table. Of 150,000 or so clones in the sample, around 85% are singletons; the top ten hold roughly 5%. The length of the CDR3 is 15 residues. Germline V gives CDR1 SGHRS, CDR2 YFSETQ. Trimming took 3 bases from V and 4 from J; bases not matched to a gene: 8. These data are taken from a study of blood T cell repertoires in COVID-19. Study at large: Sources were T cells, B-cell-depleted T cells, or PBMCs; the material itself was cDNA or gDNA.

Participants reported their clinical history, and cohort assignment relied on those reports. This chain links TRBV5-1 with TRBJ2-3; 7 nucleotides align to TRBD1. The sequence was obtained from a woman between 35 and 50 years old with acute COVID-19. Sequencing used PBMCs or T cells enriched from blood (not recorded which). CDR3 DNA: TGCGCCAGCAGCTCGAGACAGGGAGCGGCAGATACGCAGTATTTT. Translated: CASSSRQGAADTQYF.